The T cell receptor (beta chain) under discussion was sequenced for a study of Graves' ophthalmopathy and Graves' hyperthyroidism. As for the study in general: Ahead of any treatment, peripheral blood was obtained at the initial diagnosis. The study's findings and limits: Among thyroid clonotypes expanded above 0.001 frequency, most also appeared in blood.

Additional autoimmune diseases, uncontrolled infections, pregnancy or lactation disqualified patients. The PBMCs had their origin in 10 ml of fresh peripheral blood. Of note for this clonotype: The target antigen is unknown.

The sequenced template was RNA, covering the TCR beta CDR3 region. First-round RT-PCR relied on HTBI primers, and a second-round multiplex PCR came next. TCRdb passed the multiplex PCR reads through MiXCR, listing each CDR3 protein once. The data hold tens of thousands of distinct CDR3 sequences, with roughly half observed a single time. V was clipped by 4 bases and J by 5 bases; unmatched bases: 8. This CDR3 is 14 amino acids long. Germline V CDR1 and CDR2: SGHRS, YFSETQ. The specimen sequenced was peripheral blood. This TCR was sampled from an adult woman with Graves' ophthalmopathy. This chain joins TRBV5-1 and TRBJ1-2, with TRBD1 identical over 7 bases. The CDR3 DNA follows: TGCGCCAGCAGCAAATCCGGGACAGCTTATGGCTACACCTTC. It specifies CASSKSGTAYGYTF.